These 23 T cell receptor beta chains were all obtained from the same sample, sequenced in a study of blood T cell repertoires in COVID-19. TCRdb's copy holds only in-frame clones and misses some; the assay was immunoSEQ multiplex PCR. The sample includes 200,000 to 250,000 clones, less than 90% of them seen just once. Sequencing was done on a sample of peripheral blood. The receptors originated from a woman of 80 years or more with active or convalescent COVID-19.

The chain is built from TRBV4-1 and TRBJ2-3; D possibly corresponds to TRBD1 (6 bases). CDR1 is MGHRA and CDR2 is YSYEKL in the germline V gene. With 1 base removed from V and 0 bases from J, the gap between germline ends came to 14 bases. This CDR3 has 17 residues. DNA for the CDR3: TGCGCCAGCAGCCAAGGCCCCGGACAGAGCAGCACAGATACGCAGTATTTT. Translating gives CASSQGPGQSSTDTQYF.

This chain connects TRBV21-1 to TRBJ1-2; the D segment call TRBD1 is taken from the table without a DNA check. TRBV21-1 is classified as a pseudogene. The CDR3 contains 12 residues. This CDR3 is CASSKRTTGYTF. The DNA of the CDR3 is TGTGCCAGCAGCAAACGGACAACTGGCTACACCTTC.

The chain recombines TRBV30 with TRBJ2-5; 12 bases map to TRBD2. This CDR3 is built from 14 residues. J gave up 4 bases and V 4 bases, and 4 bases lay outside the gene matches. Germline V gives CDR1 GTSNPN, CDR2 SVGIG (reference sequence). In nucleotides, the CDR3 is TGTGCCTGGACTAGCGGGGGGGTTGGAGAGACCCAGTACTTC. It translates to CAWTSGGVGETQYF.

This sequence joins TRBV25-1 and TRBJ2-3; D unresolved. Trimming removed 4 bases from V and 4 bases from J, with 9 bases in between. In germline, CDR1 is MGHDK, CDR2 SYGVNS. The CDR3 sequence is 13 residues long. In DNA form, the CDR3 reads TGTGCCAGCAGTGCCAACACCCCAGATACGCAGTATTTT. This sequence encodes CASSANTPDTQYF.

V is TRBV7-2 and J is TRBJ2-2; D unclear. The CDR3 runs to 13 residues. V was pared by 2 bases and J by 5 bases, with 6 bases between. Germline V lookup: CDR1 SGHTA, CDR2 FQGNSA. In nucleotides, the CDR3 is TGTGCCAGCAGCTTAATGTTAACCGGGGAGCTGTTTTTT. It translates to CASSLMLTGELFF.

The chain links TRBV7-2 to TRBJ2-6; possible D gene TRBD2, 5 bases. CDR1 is SGHTA, CDR2 FQGNSA, per germline. This CDR3 region has 17 residues. V lost 1 base and J lost 0, with 10 bases in between. The CDR3 bases are TGTGCCAGCAGCTTAGAATGGCGGGCCTCTGGGGCCAACGTCCTGACTTTC. Protein product: CASSLEWRASGANVLTF.

The J gene is TRBJ1-1, the V gene TRBV27; 8 bases match TRBD1. V shed 4 bases and J 1 base; nucleotides not matched to a gene: 2. Germline V gives CDR1 MNHEY, CDR2 SMNVEV (reference sequence). The CDR3 spans 14 residues. CDR3 nucleotides: TGTGCCAGCAGTTCGACAGGGGCGAACACTGAAGCTTTCTTT. Residues: CASSSTGANTEAFF.

The chain is built from TRBV7-8 and TRBJ1-2, with D perhaps matching TRBD1 (5 bases). The germline V and J ends were trimmed by 7 bases and 5 bases, with 14 bases remaining between them. The CDR3 extends over 13 amino acids. Germline V gene data show CDR1 as SGHVS and CDR2 as FQNEAQ. CDR3 amino acids: CASTDIPGYGYTF. CDR3 nucleotide sequence: TGTGCCAGCACCGATATCCCAGGGTATGGCTACACCTTC.

The V gene is TRBV7-8, the J gene TRBJ1-5; D uncertain. V was clipped by 4 bases and J by 0 bases, with 7 bases between them. From germline, CDR1 is SGHVS and CDR2 FQNEAQ. CDR3 size: 14 residues. The CDR3 is CASSSAYSNQPQHF. The CDR3 coding sequence is TGTGCCAGCAGCTCCGCCTATAGCAATCAGCCCCAGCATTTT.

The rearrangement uses TRBV6-6 and TRBJ1-2; the match to TRBD1 covers 9 bases. Per germline, CDR1 MNHNY and CDR2 SVGAGI (reference sequence). This CDR3 is built from 17 residues. V shed 5 bases, J shed 2 bases, and the junction held 12 bases outside the gene matches. The CDR3 DNA follows: TGTGCCAGCAGTCGCCCGGGACAGGGAGGACGAAACTATGGCTACACCTTC. Encoded protein: CASSRPGQGGRNYGYTF.

The chain joins TRBV28 to TRBJ1-5; D may be TRBD1 (6 bases). CDR1 and CDR2 from the germline V gene are MDHEN and SYDVKM. V was pared by 8 bases and J by 0 bases, with 14 bases between. There are 15 residues in the CDR3. CDR3 DNA sequence: TGTGCCAGCGTTGTTGCAGGGGATAGCAATCAGCCCCAGCATTTT. The encoded protein is CASVVAGDSNQPQHF.

This sequence joins TRBV11-2 and TRBJ2-3; TRBD2 matches at 12 bases. Germline CDR1 SGHAT, CDR2 FQNNGV. V was pared by 1 base and J by 4 bases, with 0 bases of the junction left unmatched. The CDR3 is 15 amino acids. CDR3: CASSLGLAGADTQYF. The CDR3 nucleotides read TGTGCCAGCAGCTTAGGACTAGCGGGAGCAGATACGCAGTATTTT.

The chain uses TRBV27 and TRBJ2-2; 7 bases line up with TRBD1. The J segment lost 1 base and the V segment lost 5 bases, leaving 4 bases of the junction unmatched. The CDR3 spans 15 residues. CDR1 is MNHEY and CDR2 is SMNVEV in the germline V gene (reference sequence). The CDR3 nucleotides are TGTGCCAGCAGTCCACAGGGGCTGAACACCGGGGAGCTGTTTTTT. It yields the protein CASSPQGLNTGELFF.

This rearrangement joins TRBV5-6 to TRBJ2-3; no clear D gene. Per the germline V gene, CDR1 is SGHDT and CDR2 is YYEEEE. The CDR3 covers 14 residues. V dropped 6 bases and J dropped 1 base, with 12 bases sitting between them. CDR3 protein: CASTSWAGTDTQYF. The CDR3 region has the DNA TGTGCCAGCACCTCTTGGGCCGGCACAGATACGCAGTATTTT. The variable domain in full, with the rest retrieved from reference TRBV5-6 and TRBJ2-3, is DAGVTQSPTHLIKTRGQQVTLRCSPKSGHDTVSWYQQALGQGPQFIFQYYEEEERQRGNFPDRFSGHQFPNYSSELNVNALLLGDSALYLCASTSWAGTDTQYFGPGTRLTVL.

The CDR3 bases are TGTGCCAGCAGCCTACAAAGGCTGCGAGGAGCCTCCTACAATGAGCAGTTCTTC. This codes for CASSLQRLRGASYNEQFF. The V call is TRBV14, the J call TRBJ2-1; the D is unclear. V was pared by 4 bases and J by 0 bases, with 19 bases between. Germline CDR1 SGHDN, CDR2 FVKESK. This CDR3 region has 18 residues.

This clone was observed a few times. The gene calls are TRBV7-9 and TRBJ2-1; 9 bases align to TRBD2. With V trimmed by 4 bases and J by 7 bases, 17 bases remained unmatched. Looked up from germline, CDR1 is SEHNR and CDR2 is FQNEAQ (reference sequence). The CDR3 sequence is 18 residues long. CDR3 in DNA: TGTGCCAGCAGCTCACCAAAATCTAGCGGGATACAGGAAAATGAGCAGTTCTTC. It is translated as CASSSPKSSGIQENEQFF.

This clone was observed a handful of times. Other DNA sequences in this specimen translate into the identical CDR3. V gene TRBV7-3 combines with J gene TRBJ1-1; no reliable D call. Per germline, CDR1 SGHTA and CDR2 FQGTGA. V lost 3 bases to trimming and J lost 1 base, with 9 bases between them. The CDR3 covers 14 residues. The CDR3 loop is CASSLRSGNTEAFF. The CDR3 region has the DNA TGTGCCAGCAGCTTGCGTTCGGGGAACACTGAAGCTTTCTTT. The variable domain in full, completed from reference TRBV7-3 and TRBJ1-1, reads GAGVSQTPSNKVTEKGKYVELRCDPISGHTALYWYRQSLGQGPEFLIYFQGTGAADDSGLPNDRFFAVRPEGSVSTLKIQRTERGDSAVYLCASSLRSGNTEAFFGQGTRLTVV.

The V and J genes are TRBV20-1 and TRBJ2-5, with D possibly being TRBD1 (6 bases). Germline V CDR1 and CDR2: DFQATT, SNEGSKA (reference sequence). This CDR3 spans 15 amino acids. V dropped 3 bases and J dropped 5 bases, with 19 bases sitting between them. The CDR3 reads CSASPRTDTTETQYF. The CDR3, as DNA: TGCAGTGCTAGTCCGAGGACAGACACCACTGAGACCCAGTACTTC.

The chain employs TRBV9 and TRBJ1-1; 10 bases map to TRBD1. Germline CDR1 reads SGDLS; CDR2 reads YYNGEE. The CDR3 spans 16 residues. J lost 5 bases, V lost 2 bases, and 9 bases had no gene match. The chain's CDR3 is CASSVGQGEVGTEAFF. The CDR3 DNA follows: TGTGCCAGCAGCGTTGGACAGGGGGAAGTTGGGACTGAAGCTTTCTTT.

V gene TRBV18 combines with J gene TRBJ2-5; TRBD2 matches at 12 bases. Trimming at V came to 1 base and at J to 2 bases, leaving 2 bases not matched to a gene. The germline CDR1 and CDR2 sequences are KGHSH and LQKENI. The CDR3 has 16 amino acids. The CDR3 DNA follows: TGTGCCAGCTCACCACGACTAGCGGGGGAGCAAGAGACCCAGTACTTC. Protein: CASSPRLAGEQETQYF.

The rearrangement links TRBV19 to TRBJ2-2; the match to TRBD2 covers 11 bases. The CDR3 is made up of 16 amino acids. The V gene end was trimmed by 5 bases and the J gene end by 2 bases; junction bases not matched to a gene: 4. Germline CDR1 LNHDA, CDR2 SQIVND (reference sequence). In nucleotides, the CDR3 is TGTGCCAGTAGTCTCGGACTAGCGGGCAACACCGGGGAGCTGTTTTTT. Its protein is CASSLGLAGNTGELFF.

The genes are TRBV7-9 and TRBJ2-5; 12 bases line up with TRBD1. Germline assignment: CDR1 SEHNR and CDR2 FQNEAQ (reference sequence). Trimming cost V 3 bases and J 3 bases; bases outside gene matches: 5. CDR3 length: 16 residues. This CDR3 is CASSLGTGGLEETQYF. The CDR3 DNA follows: TGTGCCAGCAGCTTGGGGACAGGGGGCCTGGAAGAGACCCAGTACTTC.

V gene TRBV11-2 combines with J gene TRBJ2-3, with TRBD2 matching over 13 bases. The CDR3 has 17 residues. CDR1 is SGHAT, CDR2 FQNNGV, per germline. The V gene end was trimmed by 5 bases and the J gene end by 2 bases; junction bases not matched to a gene: 7. The CDR3 sequence: CASSRRGLAGVTDTQYF. The CDR3 region has the DNA TGTGCCAGCAGCCGACGCGGACTAGCGGGGGTCACAGATACGCAGTATTTT.